Below are 4 T cell receptor beta chains sequenced from a single sample in a study of blood T cell repertoires in COVID-19. TCRdb's table, derived via immunoSEQ multiplex PCR, lists solely in-frame clones and lacks some. The sample carries under 250,000 clones, roughly 86% recorded once. The sequencing sample was made of peripheral blood. The source of these receptors is a woman aged 80 or over with COVID-19, enrolled during active disease.

This clone has just one count. The gene calls are TRBV5-6 and TRBJ1-4; 7 bases match TRBD1. The CDR3 has 15 amino acids. V shed 1 base, J shed 7 bases, and the junction held 7 bases outside the gene matches. Germline assignment: CDR1 SGHDT and CDR2 YYEEEE. The CDR3: CASSLRGREGEKLFF. The DNA for the CDR3 is TGTGCCAGCAGCTTGAGGGGGCGGGAGGGTGAAAAACTGTTTTTT.

This chain links TRBV4-2 with TRBJ1-2; weak D call: TRBD1 (6 bases). The CDR3 length is 16 residues. V shed 0 bases and J shed 4 bases, with 15 bases lying between them. Germline V gene lookup returns CDR1 LGHNA and CDR2 YNFKEQ. The CDR3 DNA reads TGTGCCAGCAGCCAAGATTTGGACAGTTGGCTCTATGGCTACACCTTC. This gives the protein CASSQDLDSWLYGYTF.

V and J are TRBV19 and TRBJ1-3, with D unclear. CDR3 length equals 14 residues. V shed 8 bases and J shed 5 bases, with 16 bases lying between them. The germline gives CDR1 LNHDA, CDR2 SQIVND (reference sequence). CDR3 nucleotide sequence: TGTGCCAGTTGCCCCACGGGGAGGAGAAACACCATATATTTT. The encoded protein is CASCPTGRRNTIYF.

The gene calls are TRBV5-1 and TRBJ2-3; 9 positions agree with TRBD2. V lost 3 bases and J lost 1; bases outside the gene matches: 9. This CDR3 has 17 residues. The germline V gene encodes CDR1 SGHRS and CDR2 YFSETQ. The CDR3 sequence is CASSSGAVAGGTDTQYF. The DNA for the CDR3 is TGCGCCAGCAGCTCCGGAGCGGTAGCGGGGGGCACAGATACGCAGTATTTT.